This T cell receptor beta chain was documented in a study of T-cell reconstitution after alpha-beta-depleted transplantation in children. Researchers prepared the TCRbeta library using unique molecular identifiers, the study reports. TCRdb ran MiXCR on the PCR reads and lists one entry per CDR3 protein. Of 670,000 or so distinct CDR3 sequences in the sample, roughly 13% were seen once. Turning to this clonotype: Its antigen is not identified.

General study results and limits: TCRbeta diversity was high at day 60 in some patients (a result of surviving recipient T cells and thymic progenitors). Counts and diversity of T cells one year after transplant came mostly from newly produced T cells. Several hundred graft clones that had expanded were reportedly the source of alpha-beta T cells about two months after transplant.

The CDR3 has 11 amino acids. The V gene's germline CDR1 is DFQATT and CDR2 SNEGSKA (reference sequence). With 3 bases removed from V and 6 bases from J, the gap between germline ends came to 8 bases. The sequencing here drew on PBMCs, taken before TCRalphabeta/CD19-depleted stem cell transplant. The source is a girl aged 2-15 years with congenital amegakaryocytic thrombocytopenia, due to receive a stem cell transplant. The chain combines TRBV20-1 with TRBJ1-2; no firm D call. This CDR3 is CSASVEDGYTF. DNA for the CDR3: TGCAGTGCTAGTGTGGAGGATGGCTACACCTTC.